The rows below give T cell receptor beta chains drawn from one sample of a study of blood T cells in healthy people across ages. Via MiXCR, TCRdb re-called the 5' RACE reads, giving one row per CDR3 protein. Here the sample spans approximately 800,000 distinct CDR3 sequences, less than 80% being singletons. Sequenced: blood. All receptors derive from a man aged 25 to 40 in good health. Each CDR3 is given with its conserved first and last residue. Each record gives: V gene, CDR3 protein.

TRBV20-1	CSATPLGVMYNEQFF
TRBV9	CASSVDGGGAFYGELFF
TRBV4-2	CASSLKRGGRDEQFF
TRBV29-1	CSARPDSYNEQFF
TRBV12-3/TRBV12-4	CASSRPTSGVETQYF
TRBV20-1	CSAETGIYNEQFF
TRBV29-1	CSVEDWSEQYF
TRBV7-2	CASTWGRSTDTQYF
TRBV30	CAWTRDSGYEQYF
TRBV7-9	CASSNGQGEVEAFF
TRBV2	CASSPGTKSYNEQFF
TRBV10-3	CATKFTRGRSDTQYF
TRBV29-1	CSVAVGGGLQETQYF
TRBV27	CASTGQGSYGYTF
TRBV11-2	CASSPFAADTQYF
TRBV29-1	CSVGQAASSEQYF
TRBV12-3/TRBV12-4	CASSSNYSPLHF
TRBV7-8	CASSPYGEGNTEAFF
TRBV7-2	CASSLSGGGNYGYTF
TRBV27	CASSLGEGLSYEQYF
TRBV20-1	CSALGQGASVETQYF
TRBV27	CASRGYNQPQHF
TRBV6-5	CASSYLIDRGGEKLFF
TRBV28	CASSSLAGVRTQYF
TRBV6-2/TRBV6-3	CASSDHGRAEQYF
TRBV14	CASSQERRGWSNQPQHF
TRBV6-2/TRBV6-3	CASSLIYYEQYF
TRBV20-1	CSARNGGNEQYF
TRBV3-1	CASSQQYRAADIQYF
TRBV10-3	CAISEVLGEQYF
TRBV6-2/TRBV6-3	CASSYLGVIYEQYF
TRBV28	CASRPTGVGANTDTQYF
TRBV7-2	CASSLGGGGTDTQYF
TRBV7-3	CASRGGNTGELFF
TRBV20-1	CSARATGSVTQYF
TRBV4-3	CASSQDRRITDTQYF
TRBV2	CASSERSSGANVLTF
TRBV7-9	CASSSSGLDYNEQFF
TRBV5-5	CASSSLGNVNGEQYF
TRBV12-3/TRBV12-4	CASSTWGLTYEQYF
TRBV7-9	CASSLYGTGNTGELFF
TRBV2	CASSDKRTGGGWQFF
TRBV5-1	CASSELADLNNEQFF
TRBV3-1	CASSQDVRYEAFF
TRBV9	CASSGDSEERDTQYF
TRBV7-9	CASTLHGKETQYF
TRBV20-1	CSATETNEKLFF
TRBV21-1	CASSKGRVTQETQYF
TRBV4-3	CASSQANRGRTEAFF